The present entry profiles one TCR beta chain with its context. The antigen is undetermined. The sample is drawn from a study of somatic mutations in cytotoxic T cells in rheumatoid arthritis. Broader study findings: Statistical analysis of the slight TRBV07 underrepresentation in rheumatoid arthritis patients did not adjust for multiple comparisons.

J was trimmed by 6 bases and V by 2 bases; bases with no gene match: 5. The CDR3 spans 15 residues. Per the germline V gene, CDR1 is SGHRS and CDR2 is YFSETQ. Only in-frame clones appear in the TCRdb table, and some are missing; sequencing was by immunoSEQ multiplex PCR. The sample consists of roughly 5,000 clones, 78% of them appearing once. This sequence originates from an adult with rheumatoid arthritis. The sample taken for sequencing was CD8+ T cells sorted from blood. This sequence joins TRBV5-1 and TRBJ2-2, with 9 nucleotides matching TRBD1. CDR3 in amino acids: CASSLRDRAAGELFF. Written as DNA, the CDR3 is TGCGCCAGCAGCTTAAGGGACAGGGCCGCCGGGGAGCTGTTTTTT.